This TCR beta chain is drawn from a study of early stage breast cancer tumors. Sequenced by immunoSEQ multiplex PCR; TCRdb stores in-frame clones only, minus some. The sample records around 53,000 clones, 90% to 95% being singletons. There are 14 residues in the CDR3. J lost 7 bases, V lost 6 bases, and 9 bases had no gene match. Germline V CDR1 and CDR2: SQVTM, ANQGSEA. Study-wide results and caveats: Tumor and normal breast were distinguished via blood comparison in most of the 16 patients. Compared with adjacent normal breast, tumors showed approximately 2.5-fold denser, more clonal T cells.

With respect to this clone: Its cognate antigen is unknown.

Sample: blood. The genes are TRBV29-1 and TRBJ1-5, with 10 positions matching TRBD1. The TCR originated in an older person with breast cancer. The CDR3 DNA is TGCAGCGTCCAAGGGGGGGGACAGGGGCAGCCCCAGCATTTT. It codes for CSVQGGGQGQPQHF.